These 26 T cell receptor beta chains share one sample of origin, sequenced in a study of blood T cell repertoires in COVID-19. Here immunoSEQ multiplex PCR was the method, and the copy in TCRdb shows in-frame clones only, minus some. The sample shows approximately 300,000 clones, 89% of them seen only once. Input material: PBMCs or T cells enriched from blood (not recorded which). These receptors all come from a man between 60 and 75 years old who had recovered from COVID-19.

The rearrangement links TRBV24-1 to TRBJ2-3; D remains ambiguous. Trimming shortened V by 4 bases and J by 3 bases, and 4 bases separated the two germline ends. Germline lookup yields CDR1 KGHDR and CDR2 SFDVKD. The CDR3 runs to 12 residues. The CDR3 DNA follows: TGTGCCACCAGTGAGACTACAGATACGCAGTATTTT. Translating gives CATSETTDTQYF.

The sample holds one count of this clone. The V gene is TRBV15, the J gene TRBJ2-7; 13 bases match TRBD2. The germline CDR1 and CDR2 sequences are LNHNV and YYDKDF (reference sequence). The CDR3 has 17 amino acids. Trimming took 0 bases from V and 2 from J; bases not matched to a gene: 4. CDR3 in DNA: TGTGCCACCAGCAGAGATAGGACTAGCGGGGGCACCTACGAGCAGTACTTC. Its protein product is CATSRDRTSGGTYEQYF.

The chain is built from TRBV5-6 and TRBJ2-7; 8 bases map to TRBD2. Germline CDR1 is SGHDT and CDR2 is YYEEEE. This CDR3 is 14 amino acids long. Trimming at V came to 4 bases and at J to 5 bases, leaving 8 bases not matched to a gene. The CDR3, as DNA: TGTGCCAGCAGCCTAATAGCGGGACCTAACGAGCAGTACTTC. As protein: CASSLIAGPNEQYF. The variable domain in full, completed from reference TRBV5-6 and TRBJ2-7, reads DAGVTQSPTHLIKTRGQQVTLRCSPKSGHDTVSWYQQALGQGPQFIFQYYEEEERQRGNFPDRFSGHQFPNYSSELNVNALLLGDSALYLCASSLIAGPNEQYFGPGTRLTVT.

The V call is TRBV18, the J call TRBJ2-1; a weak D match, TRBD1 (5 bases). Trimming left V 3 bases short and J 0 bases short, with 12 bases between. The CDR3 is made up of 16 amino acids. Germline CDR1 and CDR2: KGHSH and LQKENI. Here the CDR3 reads CASSPARGYSYNEQFF. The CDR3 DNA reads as TGTGCCAGCTCACCCGCAAGGGGCTACTCCTACAATGAGCAGTTCTTC.

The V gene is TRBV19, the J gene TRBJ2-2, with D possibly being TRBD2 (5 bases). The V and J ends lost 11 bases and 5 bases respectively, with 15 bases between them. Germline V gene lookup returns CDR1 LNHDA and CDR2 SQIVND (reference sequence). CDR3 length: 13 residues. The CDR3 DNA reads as TGTGCCTGTCATACCTGGAGGACCGGGGAGCTGTTTTTT. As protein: CACHTWRTGELFF.

The CDR3 DNA follows: TGTGCCAGCAGCCAACTAACGGGGACAGGGTCCTATAATTCACCCCTCCACTTT. This gives the protein CASSQLTGTGSYNSPLHF. The rearrangement joins TRBV14 to TRBJ1-6, with TRBD1 matching 9 bases. The J segment lost 1 base and the V segment lost 2 bases, leaving 6 bases of the junction unmatched. The CDR3 totals 18 residues. Germline V gives CDR1 SGHDN, CDR2 FVKESK.

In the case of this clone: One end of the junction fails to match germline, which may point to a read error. Here the CDR3 DNA reads TGTGCTAGCAGCTTAGCGTTTGGACAGCTCTACGAGCAGTACTTC. Residues: CASSLAFGQLYEQYF. The chain couples TRBV7-7 to TRBJ2-7; a weak D match, TRBD1 (6 bases). Looked up from germline, CDR1 is SSHAT and CDR2 is FNYEAQ (reference sequence). The CDR3 runs 15 residues.

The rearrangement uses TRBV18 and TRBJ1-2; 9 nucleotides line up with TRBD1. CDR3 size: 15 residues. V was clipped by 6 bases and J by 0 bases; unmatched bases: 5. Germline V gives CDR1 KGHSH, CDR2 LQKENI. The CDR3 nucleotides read TGTGCCAGCTCTCCCGGGACAGGGCCTAACTATGGCTACACCTTC. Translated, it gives CASSPGTGPNYGYTF.

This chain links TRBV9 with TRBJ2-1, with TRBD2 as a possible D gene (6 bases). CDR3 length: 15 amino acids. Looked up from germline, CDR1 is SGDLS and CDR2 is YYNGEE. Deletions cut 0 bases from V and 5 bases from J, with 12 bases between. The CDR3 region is CASSVGAGFNNEQFF. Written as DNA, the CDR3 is TGTGCCAGCAGCGTAGGAGCGGGCTTTAACAATGAGCAGTTCTTC. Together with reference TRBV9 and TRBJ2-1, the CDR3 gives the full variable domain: DSGVTQTPKHLITATGQRVTLRCSPRSGDLSVYWYQQSLDQGLQFLIQYYNGEERAKGNILERFSAQQFPDLHSELNLSSLELGDSALYFCASSVGAGFNNEQFFGPGTRLTVL.

CDR3 region: CASSVTGTGNYGYTF. CDR3 nucleotide sequence: TGTGCCAGCAGTGTCACCGGGACAGGCAACTATGGCTACACCTTC. This chain links TRBV25-1 with TRBJ1-2; TRBD1 agrees at 8 bases. The ends lost 4 bases at V and 2 bases at J; junction bases unmatched: 6. This CDR3 has 15 amino acids. CDR1 is MGHDK and CDR2 is SYGVNS in the germline V gene.

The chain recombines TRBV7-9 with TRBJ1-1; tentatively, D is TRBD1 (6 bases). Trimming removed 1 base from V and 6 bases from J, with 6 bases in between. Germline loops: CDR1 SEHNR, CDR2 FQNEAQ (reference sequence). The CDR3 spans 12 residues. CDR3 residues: CASSLEGAEAFF. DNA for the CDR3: TGTGCCAGCAGCTTAGAGGGGGCTGAAGCTTTCTTT.

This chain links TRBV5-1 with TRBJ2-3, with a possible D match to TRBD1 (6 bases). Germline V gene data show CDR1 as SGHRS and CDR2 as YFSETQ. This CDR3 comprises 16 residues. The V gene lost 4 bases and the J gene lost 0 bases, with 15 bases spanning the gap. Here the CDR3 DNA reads TGCGCCAGCAGCCCAACAGACAGGATTAGCACAGATACGCAGTATTTT. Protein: CASSPTDRISTDTQYF.

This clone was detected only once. The CDR3 sequence is CASRKTGTSVNEQFF. The CDR3 region has the DNA TGTGCCAGTAGGAAAACCGGGACTAGCGTCAATGAGCAGTTCTTC. The chain carries TRBV19 and TRBJ2-1; 10 nucleotides align to TRBD2. The ends lost 6 bases at V and 6 bases at J; junction bases unmatched: 8. Germline CDR1 reads LNHDA; CDR2 reads SQIVND (reference sequence). The CDR3 contains 15 residues.

The DNA for the CDR3 is TGTGCCAGCAGTCGCATTGTTGGGGGAGGTGAAAAACTGTTTTTT. Its protein product is CASSRIVGGGEKLFF. This chain uses TRBV6-5 with TRBJ1-4; D is possibly TRBD1 (5 bases). This CDR3 is built from 15 residues. The germline V gene encodes CDR1 MNHEY and CDR2 SVGAGI. Trimming left V 5 bases short and J 7 bases short, with 17 bases between.

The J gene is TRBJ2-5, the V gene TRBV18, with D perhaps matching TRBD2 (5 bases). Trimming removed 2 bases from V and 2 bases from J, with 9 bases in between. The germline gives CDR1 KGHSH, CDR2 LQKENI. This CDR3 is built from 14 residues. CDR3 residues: CASSPGSGQETQYF. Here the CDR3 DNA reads TGTGCCAGCTCACCAGGATCGGGGCAAGAGACCCAGTACTTC.

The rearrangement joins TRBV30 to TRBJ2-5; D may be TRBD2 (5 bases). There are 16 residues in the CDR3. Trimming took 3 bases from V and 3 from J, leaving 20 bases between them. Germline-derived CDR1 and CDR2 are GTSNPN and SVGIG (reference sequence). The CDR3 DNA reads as TGTGCCTGGAGCAGTAAGGCCGGGAACCCGAAAGAGACCCAGTACTTC. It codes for CAWSSKAGNPKETQYF.

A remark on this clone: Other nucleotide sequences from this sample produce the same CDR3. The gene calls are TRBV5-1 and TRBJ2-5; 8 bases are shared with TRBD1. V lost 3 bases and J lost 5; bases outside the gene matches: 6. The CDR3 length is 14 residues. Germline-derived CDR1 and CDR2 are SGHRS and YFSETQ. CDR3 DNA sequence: TGCGCCAGCAGCTCTGGACAGGGTGGGGAGACCCAGTACTTC. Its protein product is CASSSGQGGETQYF.

In nucleotides, the CDR3 is TGTGCCAGCAGTTTTCGTATAGGGACAGGGTCCAACGAGCAGTACTTC. It codes for CASSFRIGTGSNEQYF. The J gene is TRBJ2-7, the V gene TRBV28; 9 bases agree with TRBD1. The CDR3 has 16 residues. The trim removed 3 bases at V and 5 bases at J, leaving 11 bases unmatched. Germline CDR1 MDHEN, CDR2 SYDVKM. Full variable domain (remainder filled in from reference TRBV28 and TRBJ2-7): DVKVTQSSRYLVKRTGEKVFLECVQDMDHENMFWYRQDPGLGLRLIYFSYDVKMKEKGDIPEGYSVSREKKERFSLILESASTNQTSMYLCASSFRIGTGSNEQYFGPGTRLTVT.

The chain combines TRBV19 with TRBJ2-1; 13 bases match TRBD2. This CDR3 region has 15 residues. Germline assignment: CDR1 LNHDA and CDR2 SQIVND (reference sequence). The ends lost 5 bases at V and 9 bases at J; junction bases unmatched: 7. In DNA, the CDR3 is TGTGCCAGTAGTCAACTAGCGGGAGGGTCCGGTGAGCAGTTCTTC. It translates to CASSQLAGGSGEQFF.

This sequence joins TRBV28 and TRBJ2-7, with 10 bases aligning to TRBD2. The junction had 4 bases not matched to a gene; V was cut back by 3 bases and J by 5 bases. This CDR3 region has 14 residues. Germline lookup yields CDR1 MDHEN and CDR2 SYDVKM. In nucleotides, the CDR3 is TGTGCCAGCAGTTTCCTAGCGGGAGTGGACGAGCAGTACTTC. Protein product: CASSFLAGVDEQYF.

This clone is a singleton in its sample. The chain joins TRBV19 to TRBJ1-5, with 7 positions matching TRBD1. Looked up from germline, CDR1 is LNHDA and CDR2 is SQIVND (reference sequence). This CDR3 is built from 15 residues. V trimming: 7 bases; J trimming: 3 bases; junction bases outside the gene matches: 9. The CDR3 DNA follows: TGTGCCAGTAACCCCCTGACAGGGCTCAATCAGCCCCAGCATTTT. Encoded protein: CASNPLTGLNQPQHF.

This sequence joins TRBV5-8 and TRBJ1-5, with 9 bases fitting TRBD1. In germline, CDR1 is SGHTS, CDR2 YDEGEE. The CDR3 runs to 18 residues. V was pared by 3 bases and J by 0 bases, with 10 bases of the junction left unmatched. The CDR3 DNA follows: TGTGCCAGCAGCTACTGGACAGGGGCTGCGGATAGCAATCAGCCCCAGCATTTT. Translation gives CASSYWTGAADSNQPQHF.

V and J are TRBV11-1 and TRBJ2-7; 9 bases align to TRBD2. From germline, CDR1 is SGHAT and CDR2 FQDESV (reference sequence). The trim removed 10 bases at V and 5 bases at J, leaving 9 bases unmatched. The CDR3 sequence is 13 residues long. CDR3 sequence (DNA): TGTGCCACCGGACTAGCGCCAACCCACGAGCAGTACTTC. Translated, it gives CATGLAPTHEQYF.

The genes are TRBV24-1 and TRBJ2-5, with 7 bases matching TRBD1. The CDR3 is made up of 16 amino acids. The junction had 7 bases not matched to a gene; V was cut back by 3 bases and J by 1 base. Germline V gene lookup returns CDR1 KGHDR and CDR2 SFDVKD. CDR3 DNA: TGTGCCACCAGTGATACCCGGGACAGCCTCCAAGAGACCCAGTACTTC. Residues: CATSDTRDSLQETQYF.

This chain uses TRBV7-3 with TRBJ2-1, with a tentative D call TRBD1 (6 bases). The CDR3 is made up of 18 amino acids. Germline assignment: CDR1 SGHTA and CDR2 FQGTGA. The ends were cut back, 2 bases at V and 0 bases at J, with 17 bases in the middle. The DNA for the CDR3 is TGTGCCAGCAGCTTAGTCCCATCAAGGGGGTACTCCTACAATGAGCAGTTCTTC. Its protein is CASSLVPSRGYSYNEQFF.

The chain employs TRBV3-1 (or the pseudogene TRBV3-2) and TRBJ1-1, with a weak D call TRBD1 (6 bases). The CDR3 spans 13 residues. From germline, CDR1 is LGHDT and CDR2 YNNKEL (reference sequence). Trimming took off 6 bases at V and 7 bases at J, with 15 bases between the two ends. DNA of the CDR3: TGTGCCAGCAGGAAAGGGGGAGACAGTGAAGCTTTCTTT. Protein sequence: CASRKGGDSEAFF.